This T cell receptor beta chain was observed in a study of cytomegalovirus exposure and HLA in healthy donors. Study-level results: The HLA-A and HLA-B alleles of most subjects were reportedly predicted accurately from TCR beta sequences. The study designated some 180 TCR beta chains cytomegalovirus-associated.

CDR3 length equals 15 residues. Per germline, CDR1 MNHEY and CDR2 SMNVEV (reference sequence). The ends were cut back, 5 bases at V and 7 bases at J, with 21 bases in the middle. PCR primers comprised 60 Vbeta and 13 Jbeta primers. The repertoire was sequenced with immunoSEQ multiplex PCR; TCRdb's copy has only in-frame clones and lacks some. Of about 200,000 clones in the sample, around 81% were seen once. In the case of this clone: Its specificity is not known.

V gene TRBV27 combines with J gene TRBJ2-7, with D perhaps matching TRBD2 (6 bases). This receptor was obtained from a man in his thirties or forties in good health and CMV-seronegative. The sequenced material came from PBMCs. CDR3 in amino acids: CASSPAGLPGREQYF. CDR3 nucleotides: TGTGCCAGCAGTCCGGCGGGACTCCCGGGGCGGGAGCAGTACTTC.